This TCR beta chain was sequenced during a study of blood T cell repertoires in COVID-19. Study overall: Sample material is recorded as cDNA or gDNA derived from T cells, B-cell-depleted T cells, or PBMCs.

As processed by the authors: Nucleated cell number was recorded as an estimate derived from reference gene primer amplification. TCRdb's copy holds only in-frame clones and misses some; the assay was immunoSEQ multiplex PCR. V and J calls and clone size are given by that table; D and trimming were obtained from the DNA. The sample has 210,000 or so clones; around 81% are singletons. The length of the CDR3 is 16 residues. Trimming removed 1 base at V and 8 bases at J, with 17 bases between. Germline V lookup: CDR1 SGHDN, CDR2 FVKESK. Participants were placed into cohorts based on the clinical history they reported.

The clonotype was recovered from a man between 25 and 39 years old with acute COVID-19. This chain links TRBV14 with TRBJ1-4; tentative D call: TRBD1 (5 bases). Specimen: PBMCs or T cells enriched from blood (not recorded which). CDR3 nucleotides: TGTGCCAGCAGCCAAGCCGTCGGCAGGGTAGGGGAAAAACTGTTTTTT. Residues: CASSQAVGRVGEKLFF.